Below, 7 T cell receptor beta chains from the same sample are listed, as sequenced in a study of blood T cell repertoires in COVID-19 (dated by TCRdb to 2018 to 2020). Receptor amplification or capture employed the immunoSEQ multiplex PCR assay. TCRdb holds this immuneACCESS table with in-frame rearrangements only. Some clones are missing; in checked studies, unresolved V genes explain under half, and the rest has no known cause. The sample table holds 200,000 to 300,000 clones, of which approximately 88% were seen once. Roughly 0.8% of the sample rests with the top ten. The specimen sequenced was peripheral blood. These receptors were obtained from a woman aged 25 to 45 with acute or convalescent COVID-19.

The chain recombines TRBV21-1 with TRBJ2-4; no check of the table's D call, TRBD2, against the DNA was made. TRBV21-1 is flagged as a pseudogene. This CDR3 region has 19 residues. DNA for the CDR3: TGTGCCAGCAGCAAAATTAGGCTAGAGGGCGAACAAGCCAAAAACATTCAGTACTTC. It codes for CASSKIRLEGEQAKNIQYF.

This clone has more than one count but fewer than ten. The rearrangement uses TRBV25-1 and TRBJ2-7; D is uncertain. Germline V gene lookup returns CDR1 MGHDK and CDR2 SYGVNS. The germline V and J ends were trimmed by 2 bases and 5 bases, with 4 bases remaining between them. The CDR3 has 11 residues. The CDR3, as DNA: TGTGCCAGCAGTGAACCTGACGAGCAGTACTTC. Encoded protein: CASSEPDEQYF.

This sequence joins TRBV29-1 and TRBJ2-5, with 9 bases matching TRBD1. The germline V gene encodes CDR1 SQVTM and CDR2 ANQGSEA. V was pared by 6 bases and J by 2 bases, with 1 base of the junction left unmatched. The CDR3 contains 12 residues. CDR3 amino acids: CSVGTGQETQYF. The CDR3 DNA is TGCAGCGTCGGGACAGGGCAAGAGACCCAGTACTTC.

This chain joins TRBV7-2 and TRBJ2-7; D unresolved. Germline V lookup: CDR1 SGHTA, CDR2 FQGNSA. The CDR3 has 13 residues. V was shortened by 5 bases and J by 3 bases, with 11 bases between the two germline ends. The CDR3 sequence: CASSAELSYEQYF. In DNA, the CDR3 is TGTGCCAGCAGCGCCGAACTGAGCTACGAGCAGTACTTC.

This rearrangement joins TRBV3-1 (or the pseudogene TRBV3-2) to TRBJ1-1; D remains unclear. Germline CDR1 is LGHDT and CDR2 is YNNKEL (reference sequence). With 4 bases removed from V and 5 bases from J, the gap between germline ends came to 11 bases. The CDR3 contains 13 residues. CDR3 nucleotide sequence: TGTGCCAGCAGCCCCGGGGTGGGGACTGAAGCTTTCTTT. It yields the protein CASSPGVGTEAFF.

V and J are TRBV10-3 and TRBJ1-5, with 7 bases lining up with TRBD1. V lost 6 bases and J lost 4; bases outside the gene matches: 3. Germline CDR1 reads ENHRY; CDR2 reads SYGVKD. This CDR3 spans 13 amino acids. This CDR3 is CAIRPGQNQPQHF. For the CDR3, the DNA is TGTGCCATCAGACCGGGACAGAATCAGCCCCAGCATTTT.

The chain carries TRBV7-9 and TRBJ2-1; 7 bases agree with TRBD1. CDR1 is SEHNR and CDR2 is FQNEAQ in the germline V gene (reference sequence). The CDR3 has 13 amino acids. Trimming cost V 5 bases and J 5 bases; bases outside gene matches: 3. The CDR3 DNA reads TGTGCCAGCAGCCCAGGGGGACACAATGAGCAGTTCTTC. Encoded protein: CASSPGGHNEQFF.